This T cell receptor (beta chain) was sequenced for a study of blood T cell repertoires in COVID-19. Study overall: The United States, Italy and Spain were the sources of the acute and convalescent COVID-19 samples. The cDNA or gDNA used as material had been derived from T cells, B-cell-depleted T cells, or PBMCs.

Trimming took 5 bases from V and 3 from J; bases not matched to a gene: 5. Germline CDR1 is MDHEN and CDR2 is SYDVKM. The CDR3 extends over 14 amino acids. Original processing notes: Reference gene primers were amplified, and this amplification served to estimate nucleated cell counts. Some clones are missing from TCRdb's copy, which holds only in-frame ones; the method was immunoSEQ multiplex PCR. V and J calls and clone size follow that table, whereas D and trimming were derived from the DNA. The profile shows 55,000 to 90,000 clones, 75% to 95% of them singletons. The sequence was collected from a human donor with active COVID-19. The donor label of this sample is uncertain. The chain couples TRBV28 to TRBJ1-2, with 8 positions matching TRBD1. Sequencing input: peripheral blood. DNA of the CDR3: TGTGCCAGCAGTCCTCGGACAGGGTACTATGGCTACACCTTC. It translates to CASSPRTGYYGYTF.